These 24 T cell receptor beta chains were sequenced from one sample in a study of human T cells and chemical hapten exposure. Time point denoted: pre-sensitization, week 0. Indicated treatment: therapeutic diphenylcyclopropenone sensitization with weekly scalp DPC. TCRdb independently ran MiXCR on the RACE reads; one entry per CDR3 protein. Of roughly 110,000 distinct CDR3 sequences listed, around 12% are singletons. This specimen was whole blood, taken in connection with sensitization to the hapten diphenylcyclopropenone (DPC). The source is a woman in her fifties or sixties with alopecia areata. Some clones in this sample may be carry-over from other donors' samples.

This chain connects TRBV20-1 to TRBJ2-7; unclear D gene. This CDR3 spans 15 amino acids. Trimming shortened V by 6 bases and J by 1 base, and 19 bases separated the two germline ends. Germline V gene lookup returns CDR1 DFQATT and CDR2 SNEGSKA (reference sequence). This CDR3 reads CSASAPLGLSYEQYF. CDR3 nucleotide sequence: TGCAGTGCCTCGGCCCCCTTAGGGCTTTCCTACGAGCAGTACTTC.

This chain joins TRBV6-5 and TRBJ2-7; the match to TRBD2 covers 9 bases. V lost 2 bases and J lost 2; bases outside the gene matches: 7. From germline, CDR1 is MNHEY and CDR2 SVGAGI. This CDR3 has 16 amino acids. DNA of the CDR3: TGTGCCAGCAGTTACAGTAGCGGGAGTGGTACCTACGAGCAGTACTTC. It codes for CASSYSSGSGTYEQYF.

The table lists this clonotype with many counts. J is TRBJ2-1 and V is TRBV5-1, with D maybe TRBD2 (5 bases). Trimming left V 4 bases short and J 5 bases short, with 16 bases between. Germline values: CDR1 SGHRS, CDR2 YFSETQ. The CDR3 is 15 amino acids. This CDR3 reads CASSRGGQVNNEQFF. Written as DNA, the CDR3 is TGCGCCAGCAGCCGGGGTGGTCAGGTTAACAATGAGCAGTTCTTC.

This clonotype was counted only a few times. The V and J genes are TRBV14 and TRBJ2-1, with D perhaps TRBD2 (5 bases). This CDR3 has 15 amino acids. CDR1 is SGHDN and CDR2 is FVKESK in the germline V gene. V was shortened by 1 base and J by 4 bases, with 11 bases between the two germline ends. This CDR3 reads CASSQGSGPYNEQFF. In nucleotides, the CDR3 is TGTGCCAGCAGCCAAGGGAGCGGTCCTTACAATGAGCAGTTCTTC.

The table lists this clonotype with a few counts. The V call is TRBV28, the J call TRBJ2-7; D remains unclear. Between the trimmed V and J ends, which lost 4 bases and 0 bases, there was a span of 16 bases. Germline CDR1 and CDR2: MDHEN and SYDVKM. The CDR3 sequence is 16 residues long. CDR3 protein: CASSSPRGYLSYEQYF. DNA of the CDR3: TGTGCCAGCAGTTCACCCCGAGGCTACCTCTCCTACGAGCAGTACTTC.

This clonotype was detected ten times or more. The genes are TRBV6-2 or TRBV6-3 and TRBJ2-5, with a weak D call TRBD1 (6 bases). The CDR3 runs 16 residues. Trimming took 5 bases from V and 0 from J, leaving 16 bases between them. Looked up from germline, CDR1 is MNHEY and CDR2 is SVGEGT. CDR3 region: CASSTWGQSNQETQYF. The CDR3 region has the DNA TGTGCCAGCAGTACATGGGGGCAGAGCAACCAAGAGACCCAGTACTTC.

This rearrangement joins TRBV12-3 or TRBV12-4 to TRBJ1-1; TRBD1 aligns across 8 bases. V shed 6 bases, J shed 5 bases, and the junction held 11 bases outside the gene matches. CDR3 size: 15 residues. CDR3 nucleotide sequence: TGTGCCAGCAGCTGGACAGGGATTATTTGGACTGAAGCTTTCTTT. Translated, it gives CASSWTGIIWTEAFF.

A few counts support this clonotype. The CDR3 is CASRGPGHDGYTF. The CDR3 DNA sequence: TGTGCCAGCAGGGGACCGGGACACGATGGCTACACCTTC. The gene calls are TRBV7-9 and TRBJ1-2; TRBD1 is a possible D gene (6 bases). The CDR3 consists of 13 residues. The V gene lost 6 bases and the J gene lost 6 bases, with 14 bases spanning the gap. CDR1 and CDR2 (germline): SEHNR, FQNEAQ (reference sequence).

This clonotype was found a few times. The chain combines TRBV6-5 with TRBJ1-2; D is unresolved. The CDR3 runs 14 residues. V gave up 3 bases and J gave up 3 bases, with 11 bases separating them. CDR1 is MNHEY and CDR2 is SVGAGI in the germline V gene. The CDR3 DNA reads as TGTGCCAGCAGTTATCAGAGAGTGGACTATGGCTACACCTTC. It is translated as CASSYQRVDYGYTF.

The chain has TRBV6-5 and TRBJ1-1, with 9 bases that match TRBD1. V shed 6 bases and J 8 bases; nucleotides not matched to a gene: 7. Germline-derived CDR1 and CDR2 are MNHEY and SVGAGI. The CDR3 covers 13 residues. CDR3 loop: CASRSGQGSEAFF. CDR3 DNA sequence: TGTGCCAGCAGGTCCGGACAGGGGTCGGAAGCTTTCTTT.

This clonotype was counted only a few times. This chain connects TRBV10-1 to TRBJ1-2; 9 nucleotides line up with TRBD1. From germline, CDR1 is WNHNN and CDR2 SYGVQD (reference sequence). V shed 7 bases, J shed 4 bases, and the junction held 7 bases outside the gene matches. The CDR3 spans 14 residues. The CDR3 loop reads CASNPGQGSYGYTF. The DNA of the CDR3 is TGCGCCAGCAACCCGGGACAGGGCAGCTATGGCTACACCTTC.

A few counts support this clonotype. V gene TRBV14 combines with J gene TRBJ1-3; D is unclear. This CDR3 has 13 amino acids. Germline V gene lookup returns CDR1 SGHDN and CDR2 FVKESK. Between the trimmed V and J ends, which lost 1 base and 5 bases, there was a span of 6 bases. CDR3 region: CASSQAGRNTIYF. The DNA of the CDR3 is TGTGCCAGCAGCCAAGCCGGGAGAAACACCATATATTTT. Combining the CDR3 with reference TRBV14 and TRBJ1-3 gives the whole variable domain EAGVTQFPSHSVIEKGQTVTLRCDPISGHDNLYWYRRVMGKEIKFLLHFVKESKQDESGMPNNRFLAERTGGTYSTLKVQPAELEDSGVYFCASSQAGRNTIYFGEGSWLTVV.

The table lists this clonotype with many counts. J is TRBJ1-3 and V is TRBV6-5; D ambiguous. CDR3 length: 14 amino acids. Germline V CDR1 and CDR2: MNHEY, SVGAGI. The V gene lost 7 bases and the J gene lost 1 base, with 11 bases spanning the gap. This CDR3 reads CASISRGSGNTIYF. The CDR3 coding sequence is TGTGCCAGCATCTCCCGAGGGTCTGGAAACACCATATATTTT.

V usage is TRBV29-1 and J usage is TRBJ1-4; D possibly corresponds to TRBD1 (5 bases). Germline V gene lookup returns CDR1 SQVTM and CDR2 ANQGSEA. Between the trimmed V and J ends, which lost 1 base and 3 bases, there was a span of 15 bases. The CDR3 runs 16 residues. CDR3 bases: TGCAGCGTTGAAGGGATATTAGGGGAGTCTAATGAAAAACTGTTTTTT. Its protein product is CSVEGILGESNEKLFF.

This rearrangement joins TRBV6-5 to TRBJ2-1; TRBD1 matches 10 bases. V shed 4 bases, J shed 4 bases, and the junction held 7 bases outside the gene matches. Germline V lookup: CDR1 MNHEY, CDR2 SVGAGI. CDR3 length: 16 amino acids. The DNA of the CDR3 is TGTGCCAGCAGTTCCGAATGGGACAGGGGTTACAATGAGCAGTTCTTC. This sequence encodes CASSSEWDRGYNEQFF.

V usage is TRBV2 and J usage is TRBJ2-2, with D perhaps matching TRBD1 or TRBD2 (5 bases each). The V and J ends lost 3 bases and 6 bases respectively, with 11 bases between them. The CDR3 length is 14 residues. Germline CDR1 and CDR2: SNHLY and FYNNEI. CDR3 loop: CASSENGGPGELFF. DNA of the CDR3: TGTGCCAGCAGTGAGAATGGGGGACCCGGGGAGCTGTTTTTT.

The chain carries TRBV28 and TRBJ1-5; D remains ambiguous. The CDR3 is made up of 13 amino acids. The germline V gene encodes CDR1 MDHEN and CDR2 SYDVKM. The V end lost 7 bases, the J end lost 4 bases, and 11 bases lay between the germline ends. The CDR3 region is CASTDYRNQPQHF. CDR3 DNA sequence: TGTGCCAGCACAGACTATAGGAATCAGCCCCAGCATTTT.

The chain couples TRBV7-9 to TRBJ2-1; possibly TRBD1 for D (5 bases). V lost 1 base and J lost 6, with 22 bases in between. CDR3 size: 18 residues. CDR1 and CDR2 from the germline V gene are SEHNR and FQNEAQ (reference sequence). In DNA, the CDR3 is TGTGCCAGCAGCTTAGGTCCCTTGGGGCAGCCACTACGCAATGAGCAGTTCTTC. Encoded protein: CASSLGPLGQPLRNEQFF.

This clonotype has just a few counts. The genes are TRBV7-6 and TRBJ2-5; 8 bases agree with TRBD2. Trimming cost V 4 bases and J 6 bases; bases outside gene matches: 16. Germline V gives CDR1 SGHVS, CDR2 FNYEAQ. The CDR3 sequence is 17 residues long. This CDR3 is CASSSGHGAGGLQTQYF. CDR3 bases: TGTGCCAGCAGCTCTGGACATGGGGCGGGAGGCTTGCAGACCCAGTACTTC.

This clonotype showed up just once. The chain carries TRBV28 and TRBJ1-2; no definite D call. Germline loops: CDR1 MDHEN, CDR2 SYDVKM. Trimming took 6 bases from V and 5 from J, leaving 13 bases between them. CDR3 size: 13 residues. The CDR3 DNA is TGTGCCAGCAGAACCCCGCCCCAATATGGCTACACCTTC. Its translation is CASRTPPQYGYTF.

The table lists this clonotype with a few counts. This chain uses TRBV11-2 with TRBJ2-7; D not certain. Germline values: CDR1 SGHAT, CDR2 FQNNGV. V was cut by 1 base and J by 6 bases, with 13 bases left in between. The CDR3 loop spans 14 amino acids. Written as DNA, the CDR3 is TGTGCCAGCAGCTTAGGGGGTTTCCTTGGCGAGCAGTACTTC. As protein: CASSLGGFLGEQYF.

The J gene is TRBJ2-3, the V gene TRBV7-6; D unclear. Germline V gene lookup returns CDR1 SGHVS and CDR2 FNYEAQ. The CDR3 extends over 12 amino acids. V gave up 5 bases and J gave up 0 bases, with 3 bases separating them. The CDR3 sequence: CASSVSTDTQYF. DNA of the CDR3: TGTGCCAGCAGCGTTAGCACAGATACGCAGTATTTT.

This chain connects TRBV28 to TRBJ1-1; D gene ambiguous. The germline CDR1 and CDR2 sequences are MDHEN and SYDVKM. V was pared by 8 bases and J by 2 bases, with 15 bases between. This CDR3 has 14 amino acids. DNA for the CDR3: TGTGCCAGCGGGCAAATGTGGGCAAACACTGAAGCTTTCTTT. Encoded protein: CASGQMWANTEAFF.

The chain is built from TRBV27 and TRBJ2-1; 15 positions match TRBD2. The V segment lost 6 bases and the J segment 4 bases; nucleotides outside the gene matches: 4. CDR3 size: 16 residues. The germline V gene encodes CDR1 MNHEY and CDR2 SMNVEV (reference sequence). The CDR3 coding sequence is TGTGCCAGCAGACCGGGACTAGCGGGGGGATACAATGAGCAGTTCTTC. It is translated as CASRPGLAGGYNEQFF.